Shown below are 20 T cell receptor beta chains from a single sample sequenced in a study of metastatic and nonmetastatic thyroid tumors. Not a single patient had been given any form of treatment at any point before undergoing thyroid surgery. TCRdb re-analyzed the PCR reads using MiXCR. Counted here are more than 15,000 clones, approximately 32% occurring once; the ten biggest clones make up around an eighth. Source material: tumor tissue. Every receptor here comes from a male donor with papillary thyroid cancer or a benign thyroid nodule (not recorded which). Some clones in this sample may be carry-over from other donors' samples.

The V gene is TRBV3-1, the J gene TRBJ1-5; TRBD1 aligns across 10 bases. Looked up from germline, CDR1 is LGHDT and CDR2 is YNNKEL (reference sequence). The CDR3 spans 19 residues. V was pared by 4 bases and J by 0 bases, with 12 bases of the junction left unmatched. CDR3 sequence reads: CASSPDWDRGGYSNQPQHF. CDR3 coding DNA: TGTGCCAGCAGCCCCGATTGGGACAGGGGTGGATATAGCAATCAGCCCCAGCATTTT.

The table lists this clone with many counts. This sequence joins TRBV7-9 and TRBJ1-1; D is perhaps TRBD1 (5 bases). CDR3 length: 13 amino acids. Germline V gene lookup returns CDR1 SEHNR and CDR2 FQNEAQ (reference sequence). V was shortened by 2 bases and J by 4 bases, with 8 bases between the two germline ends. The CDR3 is CASSLTGGTEAFF. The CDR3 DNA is TGTGCCAGCAGCTTAACCGGGGGCACTGAAGCTTTCTTT.

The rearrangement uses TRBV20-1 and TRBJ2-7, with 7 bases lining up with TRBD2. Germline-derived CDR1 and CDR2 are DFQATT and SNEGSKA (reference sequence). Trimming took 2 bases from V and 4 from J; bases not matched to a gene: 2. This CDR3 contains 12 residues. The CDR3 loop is CSARLAEYEQYF. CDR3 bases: TGCAGTGCTAGACTAGCGGAGTACGAGCAGTACTTC.

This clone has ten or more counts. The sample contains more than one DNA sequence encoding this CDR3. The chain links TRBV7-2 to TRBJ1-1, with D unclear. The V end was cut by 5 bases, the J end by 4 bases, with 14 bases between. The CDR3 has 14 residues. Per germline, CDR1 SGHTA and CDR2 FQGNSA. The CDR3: CASSRYMPSTEAFF. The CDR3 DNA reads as TGTGCCAGCAGCCGATACATGCCCAGCACTGAAGCTTTCTTT.

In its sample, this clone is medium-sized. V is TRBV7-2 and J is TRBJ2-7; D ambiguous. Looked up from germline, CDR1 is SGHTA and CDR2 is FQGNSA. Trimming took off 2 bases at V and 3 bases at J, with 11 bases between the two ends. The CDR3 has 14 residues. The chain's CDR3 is CASSLLPSYYEQYF. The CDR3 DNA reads TGTGCCAGCAGCTTATTGCCTAGTTACTACGAGCAGTACTTC.

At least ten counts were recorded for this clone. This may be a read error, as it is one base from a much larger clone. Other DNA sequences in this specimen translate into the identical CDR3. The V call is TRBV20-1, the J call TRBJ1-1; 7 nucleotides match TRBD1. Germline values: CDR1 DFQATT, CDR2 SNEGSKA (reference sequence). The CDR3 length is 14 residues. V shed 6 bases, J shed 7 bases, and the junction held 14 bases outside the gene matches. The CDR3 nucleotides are TGCAGTGCCACATCTACAGGGGAAGGGGGTGAAGCTTTCTTT. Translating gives CSATSTGEGGEAFF.

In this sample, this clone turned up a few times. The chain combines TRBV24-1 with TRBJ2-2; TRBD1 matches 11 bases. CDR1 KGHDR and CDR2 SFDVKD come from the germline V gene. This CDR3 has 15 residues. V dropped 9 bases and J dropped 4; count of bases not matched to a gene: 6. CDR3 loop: CATSGTGGFTGELFF. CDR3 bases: TGTGCCACCTCCGGGACAGGGGGATTCACCGGGGAGCTGTTTTTT.

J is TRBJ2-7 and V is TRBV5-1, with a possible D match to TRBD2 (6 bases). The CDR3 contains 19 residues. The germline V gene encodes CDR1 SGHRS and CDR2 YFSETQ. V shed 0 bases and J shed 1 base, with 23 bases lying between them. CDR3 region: CASSLERSGAFHESYEQYF. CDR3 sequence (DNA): TGCGCCAGCAGCTTGGAGCGGTCGGGAGCTTTCCACGAATCCTACGAGCAGTACTTC.

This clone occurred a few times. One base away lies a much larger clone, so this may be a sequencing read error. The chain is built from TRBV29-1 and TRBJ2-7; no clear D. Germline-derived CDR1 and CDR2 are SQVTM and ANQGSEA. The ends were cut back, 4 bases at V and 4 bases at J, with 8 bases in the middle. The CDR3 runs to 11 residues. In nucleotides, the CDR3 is TGCAGCGTTGGAGCGAAATACGAGCAGTACTTC. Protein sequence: CSVGAKYEQYF.

In DNA form, the CDR3 reads TGCGCCAGCAGCTCTCCGGGACTAGGGACCTACGAGCAGTACTTC. Its translation: CASSSPGLGTYEQYF. The rearrangement links TRBV5-1 to TRBJ2-7; 8 nucleotides agree with TRBD2. In germline, CDR1 is SGHRS, CDR2 YFSETQ. J was trimmed by 2 bases and V by 3 bases; bases with no gene match: 7. The CDR3 totals 15 residues.

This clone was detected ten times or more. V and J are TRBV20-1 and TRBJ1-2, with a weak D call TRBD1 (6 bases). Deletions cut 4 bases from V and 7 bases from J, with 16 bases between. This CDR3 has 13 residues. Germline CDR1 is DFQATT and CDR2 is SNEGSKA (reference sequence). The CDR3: CSAKSMMDSGYTF. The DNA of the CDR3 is TGCAGTGCTAAGAGTATGATGGACAGTGGCTACACCTTC.

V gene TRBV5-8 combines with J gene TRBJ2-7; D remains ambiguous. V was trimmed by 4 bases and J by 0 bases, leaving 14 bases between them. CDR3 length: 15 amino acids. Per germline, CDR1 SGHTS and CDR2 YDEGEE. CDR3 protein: CASSREKDFSYEQYF. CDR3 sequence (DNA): TGTGCCAGCAGCAGAGAGAAGGATTTCTCCTACGAGCAGTACTTC.

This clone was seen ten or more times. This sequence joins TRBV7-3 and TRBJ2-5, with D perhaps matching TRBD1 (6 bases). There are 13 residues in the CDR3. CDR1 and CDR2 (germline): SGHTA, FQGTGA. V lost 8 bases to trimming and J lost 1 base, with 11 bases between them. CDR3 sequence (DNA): TGTGCCAGCTCCCCCAGGGGCCAAGAGACCCAGTACTTC. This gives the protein CASSPRGQETQYF.

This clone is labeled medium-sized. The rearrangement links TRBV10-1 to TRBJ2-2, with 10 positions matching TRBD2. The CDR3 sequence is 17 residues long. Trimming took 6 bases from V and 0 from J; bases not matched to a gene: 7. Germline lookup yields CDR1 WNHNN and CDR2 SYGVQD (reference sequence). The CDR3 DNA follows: TGCGCCAGCAGCAACGGACTAGCGGAAACGAACACCGGGGAGCTGTTTTTT. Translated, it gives CASSNGLAETNTGELFF.

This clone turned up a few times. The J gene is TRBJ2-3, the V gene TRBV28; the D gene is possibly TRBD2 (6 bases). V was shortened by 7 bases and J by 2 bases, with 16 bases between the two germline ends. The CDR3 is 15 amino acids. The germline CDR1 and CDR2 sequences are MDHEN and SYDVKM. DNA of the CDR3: TGTGCCAGCACCCCCCCTCGGACTAACACAGATACGCAGTATTTT. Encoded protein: CASTPPRTNTDTQYF.

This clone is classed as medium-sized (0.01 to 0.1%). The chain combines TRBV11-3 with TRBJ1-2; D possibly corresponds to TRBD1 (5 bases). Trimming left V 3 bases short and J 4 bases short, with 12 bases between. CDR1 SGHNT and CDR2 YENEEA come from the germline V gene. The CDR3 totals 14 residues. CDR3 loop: CASSFAGRSYGYTF. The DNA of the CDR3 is TGTGCCAGCAGCTTCGCGGGACGGAGCTATGGCTACACCTTC.

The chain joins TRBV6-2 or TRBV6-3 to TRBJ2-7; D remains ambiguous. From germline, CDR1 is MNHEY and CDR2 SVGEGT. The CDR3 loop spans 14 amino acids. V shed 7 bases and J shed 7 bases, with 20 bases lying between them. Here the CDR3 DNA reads TGTGCCAGCAAGCAGTTAATTCAGTTGGAAGAGCAGTACTTC. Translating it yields CASKQLIQLEEQYF.

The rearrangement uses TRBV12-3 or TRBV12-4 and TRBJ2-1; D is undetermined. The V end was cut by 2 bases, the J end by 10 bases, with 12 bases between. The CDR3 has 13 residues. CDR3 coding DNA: TGTGCCAGCAGTTTAAGTACCGCCAAGGAGCAGTTCTTC. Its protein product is CASSLSTAKEQFF.

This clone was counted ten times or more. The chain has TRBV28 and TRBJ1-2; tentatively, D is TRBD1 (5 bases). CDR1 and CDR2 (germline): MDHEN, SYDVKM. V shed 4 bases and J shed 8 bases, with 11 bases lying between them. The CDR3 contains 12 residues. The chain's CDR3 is CASSSPGLGYTF. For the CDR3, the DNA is TGTGCCAGCAGTTCTCCAGGGTTAGGCTACACCTTC.

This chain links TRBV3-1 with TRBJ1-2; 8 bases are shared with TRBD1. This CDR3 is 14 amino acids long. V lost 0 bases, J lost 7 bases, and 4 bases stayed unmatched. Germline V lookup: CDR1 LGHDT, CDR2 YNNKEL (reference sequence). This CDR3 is CASSQDRGQAGYTF. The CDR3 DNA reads TGTGCCAGCAGCCAAGACAGGGGACAGGCTGGCTACACCTTC.